This TCR beta chain originates from a study of blood T cell repertoires in COVID-19 (dated by TCRdb to between 2020 and 2021). Regarding the study in general: Collaborator samples came from the United States, Italy and Spain and covered acute and convalescent phases of COVID-19. A freely available public database, intended as a resource for researchers studying the immune response to SARS-CoV-2, is where the repertoires were released. The samples were drawn from the first 160 participants of the ongoing ImmuneRACE study and from over 950 subjects provided by 6 global collaborators. A de-identified subject ID, COVID-19 status, age in years and sex were almost always included in the sample metadata. Subjects who had been exposed to COVID-19, were actively infected with it, or had recovered from it provided the deeply sampled blood TCRbeta repertoires that made up the dataset. Where available, HLA class I and class II types were obtained from metadata supplied by the sample provider rather than from assay-based typing. The prospective study material was composed of cDNA or gDNA derived from T cells, B-cell-depleted T cells, or PBMCs. Paper-wide results and their limitations: Clinical and demographic metadata were provided uncurated, with the amount varying by source and participant.

Trimming leaves V shorter by 6 bases and J shorter by 5 bases, with the junction holding 8 bases beyond the gene matches. Measured from the cysteine to the phenylalanine, the CDR3 is 16 residues long. Solely the CDR3 DNA is kept, with 48 bases framed from the first base. The CDR1 and CDR2 encoded by the germline V gene are SNHLY and FYNNEI. The immunoSEQ Assay, a bias-controlled multiplex PCR, was used to amplify TCRbeta CDR3 regions from genomic DNA. As for the authors' bioinformatics: The number of nucleated cells in each sample was estimated by amplification of reference gene primers within the assay. To quantify the absolute abundance of each unique TCRbeta CDR3 rearrangement, sequence reads were collapsed and filtered. For each sample, productive Simpson clonality was calculated as the square root of Simpson's diversity index over productive rearrangements. TCRdb provides this immuneACCESS table in a form limited to in-frame rearrangements. Some clones are lacking; in checked studies, under half of them reflect an unresolved V gene, and why the rest are absent is not known. The V and J calls and clone size come from that table; D and trimming were worked out from the DNA. The sample yields a few hundred thousand clones; approximately 88% were counted once. The ten most abundant clones make up about 5% of the sample.

As concerns this clone: Its antigen specificity is not known. No base-level quality is on record; no much larger clone is a single base apart.

Participants in the prospective study were enrolled through a virtual design, were aged 18 to 89 years, and lived in some 24 United States geographic areas. To assign participants to cohorts, the prospective study relied on clinical history that participants themselves reported in a screening survey and a study questionnaire. Recovered participants in ImmuneRACE Cohort 3 were defined by two consecutive negative NP/OP PCR tests, clearance by a healthcare professional, or resolution of symptoms. Mobile phlebotomists in the prospective study collected whole blood, serum and a nasopharyngeal or oropharyngeal swab from every participant. Over a 2-month period, participants in the prospective study had the option of providing additional blood draws and questionnaires. Prospective study blood samples were shipped either frozen or at room temperature before DNA extraction.

Sequenced sample: PBMCs or T cells enriched from blood (not recorded which). The chain couples TRBV2 to TRBJ2-3; TRBD2 matches 13 bases in the middle. This TCR was recovered from a man under 40 who had recovered from COVID-19. The nucleotide sequence is given as TGTGCCAGCAGAGACTCACTAGCGGGGGGGGGAGATACGCAGTATTTT. This is translated as CASRDSLAGGGDTQYF.